What follows are 12 T cell receptor beta chains derived from one specimen sequenced in a study of cytomegalovirus exposure and HLA in healthy donors. 13 Jbeta primers and 60 Vbeta primers were used for the PCR. Repertoires were generated with immunoSEQ multiplex PCR, while TCRdb's copy carries only in-frame clones and drops some. Of 150,000 to 200,000 clones detected, about 83% appear once; the ten largest clones hold approximately 5.4%. The sample consisted of PBMCs. Receptors originate from a woman under 40 in good health and CMV-seropositive.

This rearrangement joins TRBV6-5 to TRBJ2-3; no clear D gene. The CDR3 consists of 15 residues. Trimming stripped 3 bases from V and 0 bases from J, with 10 bases between. CDR1 MNHEY and CDR2 SVGAGI come from the germline V gene. This CDR3 reads CASSYRGTSTDTQYF. In DNA form, the CDR3 reads TGTGCCAGCAGTTATCGCGGAACTAGCACAGATACGCAGTATTTT.

The V call is TRBV2, the J call TRBJ2-1, with 8 positions matching TRBD2. The germline CDR1 and CDR2 sequences are SNHLY and FYNNEI. The CDR3 spans 15 residues. Trimming at V came to 3 bases and at J to 2 bases, leaving 3 bases not matched to a gene. CDR3 DNA: TGTGCCAGCAGTGATGACGGGAGGGCCTACAATGAGCAGTTCTTC. This encodes CASSDDGRAYNEQFF. Variable domain in full (rest from reference TRBV2 and TRBJ2-1): EPEVTQTPSHQVTQMGQEVILRCVPISNHLYFYWYRQILGQKVEFLVSFYNNEISEKSEIFDDQFSVERPDGSNFTLKIRSTKLEDSAMYFCASSDDGRAYNEQFFGPGTRLTVL.

J is TRBJ2-1 and V is TRBV11-3, with D perhaps matching TRBD2 (6 bases). Germline CDR1 and CDR2: SGHNT and YENEEA. Trimming removed 5 bases at V and 10 bases at J, with 18 bases between. The CDR3 consists of 14 residues. The CDR3 is CASSEDRAGGEQFF. CDR3 in DNA: TGTGCCAGCAGCGAGGATCGGGCCGGAGGGGAGCAGTTCTTC.

The chain couples TRBV7-3 to TRBJ1-2, with D hard to call. Between the trimmed V and J ends, which lost 0 bases and 8 bases, there was a span of 22 bases. Germline CDR1 SGHTA, CDR2 FQGTGA. CDR3 size: 17 residues. The CDR3 spells CASSLTPTLMGAGGYTF. The CDR3 DNA sequence: TGTGCCAGCAGCTTAACGCCCACCCTTATGGGCGCGGGCGGCTACACCTTC.

This chain links TRBV7-9 with TRBJ2-5; TRBD1 matches at 10 bases. Germline V gives CDR1 SEHNR, CDR2 FQNEAQ (reference sequence). Losses at the gene ends were 5 bases for V and 2 bases for J; bases not matched to a gene: 2. This CDR3 has 14 amino acids. Written as DNA, the CDR3 is TGTGCCAGCAGCCGGACAGGGGGGCAAGAGACCCAGTACTTC. Translated, it gives CASSRTGGQETQYF.

This clone was detected a few times. The sample contains more than one DNA sequence encoding this CDR3. The genes are TRBV7-9 and TRBJ1-5; 7 bases match TRBD1. This CDR3 is 14 amino acids long. The V gene's germline CDR1 is SEHNR and CDR2 FQNEAQ (reference sequence). J gave up 7 bases and V 5 bases, and 8 bases lay outside the gene matches. CDR3 protein: CASSRTGKGQPQHF. CDR3 nucleotides: TGTGCCAGCAGCAGGACAGGAAAAGGACAGCCCCAGCATTTT.

J is TRBJ2-1 and V is TRBV4-1; 11 nucleotides line up with TRBD2. The V segment lost 5 bases and the J segment 6 bases; nucleotides outside the gene matches: 6. Germline-derived CDR1 and CDR2 are MGHRA and YSYEKL. This CDR3 is 15 amino acids long. The CDR3 DNA reads as TGCGCCAGCAGCGATAGCGGGAGGGCCGCCAATGAGCAGTTCTTC. Its protein product is CASSDSGRAANEQFF.

The chain uses TRBV7-9 and TRBJ2-3, with D unclear. CDR1 is SEHNR and CDR2 is FQNEAQ in the germline V gene (reference sequence). Trimming shortened V by 2 bases and J by 0 bases, and 12 bases separated the two germline ends. The CDR3 has 16 amino acids. The CDR3: CASSLLASSSTDTQYF. In DNA form, the CDR3 reads TGTGCCAGCAGCTTATTAGCAAGCTCTAGCACAGATACGCAGTATTTT.

The chain recombines TRBV7-9 with TRBJ1-2; 7 bases line up with TRBD1. This CDR3 region has 15 residues. The germline V gene encodes CDR1 SEHNR and CDR2 FQNEAQ (reference sequence). J was trimmed by 2 bases and V by 0 bases; bases with no gene match: 3. CDR3 DNA sequence: TGTGCCAGCAGCTTAGCTACGACAGGGAACTATGGCTACACCTTC. This sequence encodes CASSLATTGNYGYTF.

J is TRBJ1-2 and V is TRBV6-5, with no clear D. Germline V gene lookup returns CDR1 MNHEY and CDR2 SVGAGI. This CDR3 comprises 13 residues. Trimming removed 6 bases at V and 3 bases at J, with 11 bases between. The CDR3 reads CASSRSSYYGYTF. CDR3 coding DNA: TGTGCCAGCAGCCGCTCCAGTTACTATGGCTACACCTTC.

This clone turned up a few times. V is TRBV7-9 and J is TRBJ2-1, with 10 positions matching TRBD2. V was pared by 2 bases and J by 6 bases, with 7 bases of the junction left unmatched. Per germline, CDR1 SEHNR and CDR2 FQNEAQ (reference sequence). The CDR3 contains 16 residues. CDR3 bases: TGTGCCAGCAGCTTAATAGGACTAGCGGAACTCAATGAGCAGTTCTTC. Protein: CASSLIGLAELNEQFF.

V gene TRBV7-9 combines with J gene TRBJ2-7; tentatively, D is TRBD2 (7 bases). Germline V lookup: CDR1 SEHNR, CDR2 FQNEAQ (reference sequence). The ends were cut back, 1 base at V and 2 bases at J, with 15 bases in the middle. The CDR3 is 16 residues long. This CDR3 reads CASSLGIGGRTYEQYF. CDR3 coding DNA: TGTGCCAGCAGCTTAGGGATCGGGGGGCGGACCTACGAGCAGTACTTC.